A selection of T cell receptor beta chains follows, all from one sample in a study of T-cell reconstitution after alpha-beta-depleted transplantation in children. TCRdb reanalysed the PCR reads using MiXCR and keeps one entry per CDR3 protein. Found here are around 700,000 distinct CDR3 sequences, around 13% of them singletons; the top ten hold about 0.79%. The starting material was PBMCs, obtained before TCRalphabeta/CD19-depleted stem cell transplant. Receptors originate from a girl under 10 years old with congenital amegakaryocytic thrombocytopenia, due to receive a stem cell transplant. CDR3s include the opening cysteine and the closing phenylalanine or tryptophan. The order of the fields is V gene, J gene, CDR3 length, CDR3 protein.

>TRBV9|TRBJ2-3|12
CASSPGWDTQYF
>TRBV28|TRBJ2-1|19
CASSLTPVLAVQEYNEQFF
>TRBV5-1|TRBJ2-2|15
CASSRDGADTGELFF
>TRBV5-1|TRBJ2-2|14
CASSFKRGTGELFF
>TRBV12-3/TRBV12-4|TRBJ2-6|19
CASRPQPGHSSSGANVLTF
>TRBV5-1|TRBJ2-3|18
CASSLADLAGSSTDTQYF
>TRBV5-1|TRBJ2-1|17
CASSWIIVMGSYNEQFF
>TRBV27|TRBJ2-7|16
CASSLKGQRWGYEQYF
>TRBV5-1|TRBJ1-1|14
CASSLGLALAEAFF
>TRBV5-1|TRBJ2-7|15
CASAQVGSKSYEQYF
>TRBV7-9|TRBJ2-7|16
CASSLVGGGRNYEQYF
>TRBV6-5|TRBJ1-6|16
CASSSLGGTVDSPLHF
>TRBV5-5|TRBJ2-1|13
CASSPERYNEQFF